This entry lists 12 T cell receptor beta chains sequenced from one sample in a study of blood T cell repertoires in COVID-19 (dated by TCRdb to the early 2020s). Receptor libraries were prepared by the immunoSEQ multiplex PCR assay. TCRdb limited this immuneACCESS table to in-frame rearrangements with V and J called. A share of clones is missing; checked studies link under half to unresolved V genes, and the rest is unexplained. Counted in this sample were some 110,000 clones; 70% to 90% of them appeared once. Roughly 4.7% of the sample is held by the ten biggest clonotypes. The material sequenced was peripheral blood. The receptors stem from a man aged 40-50 years with acute or convalescent COVID-19.

The CDR3 is CASSQAGRGGGYTF. CDR3 in DNA: TGTGCCAGCAGCCAAGCGGGGCGGGGAGGTGGCTACACCTTC. The chain employs TRBV3-1 (or the pseudogene TRBV3-2) and TRBJ1-2; TRBD1 might be the D (5 bases). The CDR3 has 14 amino acids. The germline V gene has CDR1 LGHDT and CDR2 YNNKEL (reference sequence). The germline V and J ends were trimmed by 1 base and 7 bases, with 13 bases remaining between them.

The chain couples TRBV7-2 to TRBJ1-3, with D perhaps matching TRBD1 (6 bases). The CDR3 runs to 17 residues. Germline values: CDR1 SGHTA, CDR2 FQGNSA. Trimming took 0 bases from V and 0 from J, leaving 12 bases between them. CDR3 bases: TGTGCCAGCAGCTTAGCAGGACAGAGATTCTCTGGAAACACCATATATTTT. It encodes CASSLAGQRFSGNTIYF.

DNA of the CDR3: TGTGCCAGCAGTTACTCGGGCGAAAAACTGTTTTTT. This gives the protein CASSYSGEKLFF. V is TRBV6-6 and J is TRBJ1-4; D gene ambiguous. The CDR3 is 12 residues long. Trimming took off 0 bases at V and 8 bases at J, with 4 bases between the two ends. Germline V CDR1 and CDR2: MNHNY, SVGAGI (reference sequence).

V and J are TRBV11-2 and TRBJ1-1, with D tentatively TRBD1 (6 bases). The germline CDR1 and CDR2 sequences are SGHAT and FQNNGV. The CDR3 covers 13 residues. Trimming removed 5 bases from V and 1 base from J, with 8 bases in between. CDR3 DNA sequence: TGTGCCAGCAGCCCGGGACAGAACACTGAAGCTTTCTTT. Protein sequence: CASSPGQNTEAFF.

The chain employs TRBV19 and TRBJ2-1, with D possibly TRBD2 on 7 matching bases. There are 12 residues in the CDR3. The germline gives CDR1 LNHDA, CDR2 SQIVND (reference sequence). The V end was cut by 3 bases, the J end by 13 bases, with 13 bases between. Written as DNA, the CDR3 is TGTGCCAGTAGTATGGGAGGGGGGCTACAGTTCTTC. Translated: CASSMGGGLQFF.

This clone was counted once. J is TRBJ2-5 and V is TRBV19; possible D gene TRBD2, 6 bases. The CDR3 loop spans 14 amino acids. CDR1 and CDR2 from the germline V gene are LNHDA and SQIVND (reference sequence). The germline V and J ends were trimmed by 4 bases and 3 bases, with 12 bases remaining between them. The CDR3 protein is CASSNGGLEETQYF. CDR3 nucleotides: TGTGCCAGTAGTAATGGAGGGCTAGAAGAGACCCAGTACTTC.

This chain connects TRBV2 to TRBJ1-2, with TRBD1 as a possible D gene (6 bases). CDR1 is SNHLY, CDR2 FYNNEI, per germline. Trimming shortened V by 6 bases and J by 2 bases, and 16 bases separated the two germline ends. There are 15 residues in the CDR3. This CDR3 is CASRDTGKQNYGYTF. CDR3 DNA: TGTGCCAGCAGAGATACAGGGAAGCAAAACTATGGCTACACCTTC.

J is TRBJ1-3 and V is TRBV30; no firm D call. The CDR3 totals 16 residues. Germline V CDR1 and CDR2: GTSNPN, SVGIG (reference sequence). Trimming took 3 bases from V and 4 from J, leaving 19 bases between them. This chain's CDR3 is CAWRTPSARAGNTIYF. The CDR3 nucleotides are TGTGCCTGGAGAACACCCAGCGCCAGAGCGGGAAACACCATATATTTT.

The chain carries TRBV24-1 and TRBJ2-5; 7 nucleotides agree with TRBD1. Germline values: CDR1 KGHDR, CDR2 SFDVKD. The CDR3 sequence is 14 residues long. The V segment lost 3 bases and the J segment 14 bases; nucleotides outside the gene matches: 14. The CDR3 protein is CATSDPRGGQIFYF. In DNA form, the CDR3 reads TGTGCCACCAGTGATCCCCGTGGGGGACAGATATTTTACTTC.

The chain is built from TRBV7-9 and TRBJ1-5, with 11 bases matching TRBD1. This CDR3 is built from 15 residues. The germline V gene encodes CDR1 SEHNR and CDR2 FQNEAQ (reference sequence). V was clipped by 5 bases and J by 7 bases; unmatched bases: 7. The CDR3 spells CASSAGQGEEQPQHF. The CDR3 region has the DNA TGTGCCAGCAGCGCGGGACAGGGGGAGGAACAGCCCCAGCATTTT.

This chain links TRBV27 with TRBJ2-2; 10 bases map to TRBD2. The CDR3 is 17 residues long. V lost 4 bases to trimming and J lost 6 bases; unmatched junction nucleotides: 11. Germline loops: CDR1 MNHEY, CDR2 SMNVEV (reference sequence). CDR3 amino acids: CASSSNPGTSVAGELFF. The DNA for the CDR3 is TGTGCCAGCAGTTCAAATCCCGGGACTAGCGTAGCCGGGGAGCTGTTTTTT.

This CDR3 reads CASTNRANYGYTF. DNA of the CDR3: TGTGCCAGTACCAACAGAGCTAACTATGGCTACACCTTC. The J gene is TRBJ1-2, the V gene TRBV19; unclear D gene. V lost 7 bases to trimming and J lost 0 bases, with 9 bases between them. Germline-derived CDR1 and CDR2 are LNHDA and SQIVND (reference sequence). The CDR3 has 13 amino acids.